This T cell receptor beta chain was documented in a study of T cell repertoires in cytomegalovirus infection. As for the study in general: Based on public TCR beta signatures, there were indications of CMV infection and of a matching HLA type.

Unmatched junction bases numbered 12, after V lost 6 bases and J lost 8 bases. The CDR3 extends over 15 amino acids. Germline assignment: CDR1 MDHEN and CDR2 SYDVKM. Each CDR3 protein is one row after TCRdb ran MiXCR on the reads. The sample has around 530,000 distinct CDR3 sequences; about 30% are singletons. In the case of this clonotype: Its target is unknown.

Findings of the study overall: Individuals carrying CMV plus the relevant HLA were identified by cumulative frequency of public TCR beta families. In two of eight donors, the top clonotype was HLA-C-restricted CMV-specific.

Sequenced material: PBMCs. V and J are TRBV28 and TRBJ1-4; 7 bases line up with TRBD1. The TCR comes from a human donor in good health (CMV status not recorded). Some clones in this sample may be carry-over from other donors' samples. The CDR3 region is CASSTTRPGQEKLFF. The CDR3 DNA is TGTGCCAGCAGCACAACTCGTCCGGGACAGGAAAAACTGTTTTTT.